This T cell receptor beta chain originates from a study of shared clonotypes between healthy human individuals. Overall study results and limits: Generation probability values for non-shared clonotypes were lower than those for clonotypes shared by all four donors. In a few donors, about 5% of naive CD4 clonotypes appeared in common.

The donors were all Caucasian adults (living in Nashville, Tennessee). The run depth of the assay was deep. Clones were read by immunoSEQ multiplex PCR, and TCRdb kept only the in-frame ones, dropping some. Of over a million clones in the sample, more than 65% are singletons; the top ten hold 1.5%. This clone is a singleton in its sample. Its antigen is not known. CDR1 and CDR2 from the germline V gene are SGHKS and YYEKEE (reference sequence). The V gene lost 4 bases and the J gene lost 1 base, with 6 bases spanning the gap. The CDR3 has 12 residues. The V and J genes are TRBV5-5 and TRBJ2-7; D possibly corresponds to TRBD2 (6 bases). The TCR comes from a man between 18 and 29 years old in good health. The sequenced sample was memory CD4+ T cells sorted from blood. Subset noted: CD45RA-negative fraction. In nucleotides, the CDR3 is TGTGCCAGCAGCGGGGGGTCCTACGAGCAGTACTTC. The encoded protein is CASSGGSYEQYF.